The 32 T cell receptor beta chains in this list originate from one sample, sequenced in a study of shared clonotypes between healthy human individuals. Only in-frame clones appear in the TCRdb table, and some are missing; sequencing was by immunoSEQ multiplex PCR. This table holds 1,500,000 or so clones, 98% found once. Sample: naive CD4+ T cells sorted from blood. Subset specified: CD45RA+ positively selected. These receptors all stem from a man aged 25 to 45 in good health.

The rearrangement links TRBV7-9 to TRBJ1-4; D is unresolved. Per the germline V gene, CDR1 is SEHNR and CDR2 is FQNEAQ (reference sequence). V gave up 2 bases and J gave up 8 bases, with 9 bases separating them. The CDR3 is 13 residues long. The CDR3 region has the DNA TGTGCCAGCAGCTTATCGGGTGCGGAAAAACTGTTTTTT. It codes for CASSLSGAEKLFF.

About this clone: Additional DNA sequences in this sample encode the identical CDR3. V is TRBV5-1 and J is TRBJ2-5; D may be TRBD1 (5 bases). CDR3 length equals 13 residues. Germline V gene data show CDR1 as SGHRS and CDR2 as YFSETQ. Trimming left V 2 bases short and J 4 bases short, with 9 bases between. This CDR3 is CASSFGQGETQYF. The CDR3 coding sequence is TGCGCCAGCAGCTTCGGGCAGGGAGAGACCCAGTACTTC.

The V call is TRBV5-1, the J call TRBJ2-4; TRBD2 aligns across 9 bases. Germline V gene data show CDR1 as SGHRS and CDR2 as YFSETQ. The CDR3 has 17 amino acids. J gave up 2 bases and V 1 base, and 7 bases lay outside the gene matches. The CDR3 sequence: CASSLRETSGSKNIQYF. The CDR3 DNA reads TGCGCCAGCAGCTTGCGCGAGACTAGCGGTTCCAAAAACATTCAGTACTTC. Together with reference TRBV5-1 and TRBJ2-4, the CDR3 gives the full variable domain: KAGVTQTPRYLIKTRGQQVTLSCSPISGHRSVSWYQQTPGQGLQFLFEYFSETQRNKGNFPGRFSGRQFSNSRSEMNVSTLELGDSALYLCASSLRETSGSKNIQYFGAGTRLSVL.

Comments on this clone: The sample has other DNA sequences that encode this CDR3 too. V is TRBV4-1 and J is TRBJ2-1; 10 bases map to TRBD2. This CDR3 is 15 amino acids long. The V gene end was trimmed by 1 base and the J gene end by 4 bases; junction bases not matched to a gene: 1. Germline V lookup: CDR1 MGHRA, CDR2 YSYEKL. CDR3 residues: CASSQGLAGYNEQFF. In DNA form, the CDR3 reads TGCGCCAGCAGCCAAGGACTAGCGGGTTACAATGAGCAGTTCTTC.

This chain joins TRBV7-2 and TRBJ2-5, with TRBD2 matching 10 bases. Germline V gene data show CDR1 as SGHTA and CDR2 as FQGNSA. This CDR3 is built from 17 residues. Trimming cost V 0 bases and J 6 bases; bases outside gene matches: 10. The CDR3 here is CASSLAVAGGGWKTQYF. The CDR3 region has the DNA TGTGCCAGCAGCTTAGCGGTAGCGGGAGGCGGTTGGAAGACCCAGTACTTC.

This clone was seen just once. The V call is TRBV5-1, the J call TRBJ2-7, with a tentative D call TRBD2 (6 bases). Germline CDR1 reads SGHRS; CDR2 reads YFSETQ. Trimming left V 3 bases short and J 4 bases short, with 14 bases between. The CDR3 sequence is 14 residues long. The chain's CDR3 is CASSSRAGGYEQYF. The CDR3 DNA reads TGCGCCAGCAGCTCGAGGGCCGGGGGATACGAGCAGTACTTC.

The chain has TRBV18 and TRBJ1-4, with TRBD1 matching over 7 bases. The V segment lost 2 bases and the J segment 0 bases; nucleotides outside the gene matches: 3. Germline CDR1 is KGHSH and CDR2 is LQKENI. The CDR3 spans 16 residues. CDR3: CASSPIQGATNEKLFF. In nucleotides, the CDR3 is TGTGCCAGCTCACCAATTCAGGGGGCAACTAATGAAAAACTGTTTTTT. Supplemented by reference TRBV18 and TRBJ1-4, the full variable domain reads NAGVMQNPRHLVRRRGQEARLRCSPMKGHSHVYWYRQLPEEGLKFMVYLQKENIIDESGMPKERFSAEFPKEGPSILRIQQVVRGDSAAYFCASSPIQGATNEKLFFGSGTQLSVL.

This chain uses TRBV5-1 with TRBJ2-2; 8 bases align to TRBD1. CDR1 and CDR2 from the germline V gene are SGHRS and YFSETQ. The CDR3 runs 15 residues. Losses at the gene ends were 1 base for V and 6 bases for J; bases not matched to a gene: 5. The CDR3 coding sequence is TGCGCCAGCAGCTTGCTAGACAGGGGATCCGGGGAGCTGTTTTTT. Its protein is CASSLLDRGSGELFF. The variable domain in full, with the rest retrieved from reference TRBV5-1 and TRBJ2-2, is KAGVTQTPRYLIKTRGQQVTLSCSPISGHRSVSWYQQTPGQGLQFLFEYFSETQRNKGNFPGRFSGRQFSNSRSEMNVSTLELGDSALYLCASSLLDRGSGELFFGEGSRLTVL.

This sequence joins TRBV28 and TRBJ2-1, with TRBD2 identical over 8 bases. Germline V lookup: CDR1 MDHEN, CDR2 SYDVKM. Trimming took 6 bases from V and 1 from J; bases not matched to a gene: 17. CDR3 length equals 19 residues. The CDR3 sequence: CASSPPTGGLGASYNEQFF. The CDR3 DNA follows: TGTGCCAGCAGCCCCCCTACCGGGGGACTAGGGGCTTCCTACAATGAGCAGTTCTTC.

This clone occurred once. V is TRBV7-9 and J is TRBJ1-5, with D possibly matching TRBD1 (6 bases). Germline loops: CDR1 SEHNR, CDR2 FQNEAQ (reference sequence). The CDR3 runs 15 residues. V lost 1 base and J lost 2, with 9 bases in between. The CDR3 nucleotides read TGTGCCAGCAGCTTAGACAGGGTCGGCAATCAGCCCCAGCATTTT. This translates into CASSLDRVGNQPQHF. The full variable domain, in which reference TRBV7-9 and TRBJ1-5 provide the parts outside the CDR3, is DTGVSQNPRHKITKRGQNVTFRCDPISEHNRLYWYRQTLGQGPEFLTYFQNEAQLEKSRLLSDRFSAERPKGSFSTLEIQRTEQGDSAMYLCASSLDRVGNQPQHFGDGTRLSIL.

The CDR3: CASTSSGGLAGGPYYEQYF. As DNA, the CDR3 is TGTGCCAGCACCTCCTCAGGTGGACTAGCGGGAGGGCCTTACTACGAGCAGTACTTC. This rearrangement joins TRBV5-4 to TRBJ2-7, with TRBD2 identical over 15 bases. Germline CDR1 SGHNT, CDR2 YYREEE (reference sequence). V shed 6 bases, J shed 3 bases, and the junction held 16 bases outside the gene matches. The CDR3 extends over 19 amino acids. Full variable domain (remainder filled in from reference TRBV5-4 and TRBJ2-7): ETGVTQSPTHLIKTRGQQVTLRCSSQSGHNTVSWYQQALGQGPQFIFQYYREEENGRGNFPPRFSGLQFPNYSSELNVNALELDDSALYLCASTSSGGLAGGPYYEQYFGPGTRLTVT.

The chain uses TRBV7-2 and TRBJ1-2; the D gene is possibly TRBD1 (5 bases). Trimming removed 4 bases from V and 0 bases from J, with 12 bases in between. This CDR3 contains 15 residues. Germline assignment: CDR1 SGHTA and CDR2 FQGNSA. The CDR3 spells CASSSPGHANYGYTF. CDR3 sequence (DNA): TGTGCCAGCAGCTCCCCCGGACACGCTAACTATGGCTACACCTTC.

CDR3 DNA sequence: TGTGCCAGCAGGCGCACCGGACGGCGGAGGGAAAAACTGTTTTTT. Protein product: CASRRTGRRREKLFF. V is TRBV11-2 and J is TRBJ1-4; no clear D gene. V lost 6 bases, J lost 8 bases, and 19 bases lay in between. The V gene's germline CDR1 is SGHAT and CDR2 FQNNGV. CDR3 length: 15 amino acids.

About this clone itself: The identical CDR3 is also encoded by other nucleotide sequences in the sample. The rearrangement joins TRBV5-1 to TRBJ2-5; tentatively, D is TRBD1 or TRBD2 (6 bases each). V was clipped by 0 bases and J by 2 bases, with 11 bases between them. CDR1 and CDR2 (germline): SGHRS, YFSETQ. The CDR3 loop spans 15 amino acids. For the CDR3, the DNA is TGCGCCAGCAGCTTGGGCGGGACACGGCAAGAGACCCAGTACTTC. As protein: CASSLGGTRQETQYF.

The chain employs TRBV11-2 and TRBJ1-1, with 7 bases identical to TRBD1. V shed 6 bases and J 3 bases; nucleotides not matched to a gene: 13. CDR3 length: 16 residues. Germline assignment: CDR1 SGHAT and CDR2 FQNNGV. CDR3 region: CASRREGTGEDTEAFF. CDR3 DNA: TGTGCCAGCAGAAGGGAAGGTACAGGGGAGGACACTGAAGCTTTCTTT. Drawing the rest from reference TRBV11-2 and TRBJ1-1, the complete variable domain is EAGVAQSPRYKIIEKRQSVAFWCNPISGHATLYWYQQILGQGPKLLIQFQNNGVVDDSQLPKDRFSAERLKGVDSTLKIQPAKLEDSAVYLCASRREGTGEDTEAFFGQGTRLTVV.

V and J are TRBV6-1 and TRBJ2-1; D is possibly TRBD2 (6 bases). Germline V gene lookup returns CDR1 MNHNS and CDR2 SASEGT. The V and J ends lost 6 bases and 9 bases respectively, with 12 bases between them. This CDR3 is built from 12 residues. Here the CDR3 DNA reads TGTGCCAGCAGGGCGGAGGGCCTTGAGCAGTTCTTC. This translates into CASRAEGLEQFF.

As DNA, the CDR3 is TGTGCCAGCAGCCTATTAACTTGGTACCAAGAGACCCAGTACTTC. As protein: CASSLLTWYQETQYF. The chain recombines TRBV13 with TRBJ2-5; D unresolved. The germline CDR1 and CDR2 sequences are PRHDT and FYEKMQ (reference sequence). Trimming cost V 5 bases and J 0 bases, with 13 bases left between them. The CDR3 sequence is 15 residues long.

On this clone: Distinct nucleotide sequences in the sample also encode this CDR3. The J gene is TRBJ1-1, the V gene TRBV29-1; D is undetermined. Germline V gives CDR1 SQVTM, CDR2 ANQGSEA. Trimming removed 1 base at V and 0 bases at J, with 6 bases between. The length of the CDR3 is 13 residues. DNA of the CDR3: TGCAGCGTTGAAGGGCGGTTGAACACTGAAGCTTTCTTT. It translates to CSVEGRLNTEAFF.

V usage is TRBV14 and J usage is TRBJ2-7, with TRBD1 identical over 10 bases. Trimming at V came to 0 bases and at J to 3 bases, leaving 14 bases not matched to a gene. This CDR3 is built from 19 residues. Per the germline V gene, CDR1 is SGHDN and CDR2 is FVKESK. DNA for the CDR3: TGTGCCAGCAGCCAAGATTGGGGACAGGGGCCTAAGAACGACTACGAGCAGTACTTC. Amino acid sequence: CASSQDWGQGPKNDYEQYF. Full variable domain (remainder filled in from reference TRBV14 and TRBJ2-7): EAGVTQFPSHSVIEKGQTVTLRCDPISGHDNLYWYRRVMGKEIKFLLHFVKESKQDESGMPNNRFLAERTGGTYSTLKVQPAELEDSGVYFCASSQDWGQGPKNDYEQYFGPGTRLTVT.

The chain has TRBV4-3 and TRBJ1-4, with TRBD1 matching over 10 bases. Germline loops: CDR1 LGHNA, CDR2 YSLEER. CDR3 length: 15 residues. With V trimmed by 2 bases and J by 8 bases, 5 bases remained unmatched. The CDR3 coding sequence is TGCGCCAGCAGCCAACGGGACAGGGGAGAGGAAAAACTGTTTTTT. Its protein is CASSQRDRGEEKLFF.

This rearrangement joins TRBV18 to TRBJ2-3, with a weak D call TRBD2 (6 bases). This CDR3 is built from 14 residues. V was trimmed by 6 bases and J by 1 base, leaving 11 bases between them. Germline assignment: CDR1 KGHSH and CDR2 LQKENI. The CDR3 spells CASSRDSRTDTQYF. The CDR3 bases are TGTGCCAGCTCCAGGGACTCGCGCACAGATACGCAGTATTTT.

This rearrangement joins TRBV7-9 to TRBJ2-7; 10 bases agree with TRBD2. With V trimmed by 6 bases and J by 7 bases, 12 bases remained unmatched. The CDR3 loop spans 15 amino acids. The germline gives CDR1 SEHNR, CDR2 FQNEAQ (reference sequence). As DNA, the CDR3 is TGTGCCAGCAGAGAGACTAGCGGGTTTACTGGTGAGCAGTACTTC. It codes for CASRETSGFTGEQYF.

The rearrangement links TRBV5-1 to TRBJ2-3; D is uncertain. V shed 1 base and J shed 0 bases, with 9 bases lying between them. The germline CDR1 and CDR2 sequences are SGHRS and YFSETQ. The CDR3 loop spans 15 amino acids. Here the CDR3 DNA reads TGCGCCAGCAGCTTGACGGTTACTAGCACAGATACGCAGTATTTT. Translation gives CASSLTVTSTDTQYF.

J is TRBJ1-2 and V is TRBV29-1; D is ambiguous. Germline lookup yields CDR1 SQVTM and CDR2 ANQGSEA. V lost 6 bases and J lost 1, with 12 bases in between. The CDR3 loop spans 13 amino acids. DNA of the CDR3: TGCAGCGTGTTGGAACCCGGTAACTATGGCTACACCTTC. It is translated as CSVLEPGNYGYTF. Full variable domain (rest looked up from reference TRBV29-1 and TRBJ1-2): SAVISQKPSRDICQRGTSLTIQCQVDSQVTMMFWYRQQPGQSLTLIATANQGSEATYESGFVIDKFPISRPNLTFSTLTVSNMSPEDSSIYLCSVLEPGNYGYTFGSGTRLTVV.

V and J are TRBV5-1 and TRBJ2-1, with 9 positions matching TRBD1. Per the germline V gene, CDR1 is SGHRS and CDR2 is YFSETQ. V lost 3 bases and J lost 4; bases outside the gene matches: 8. The CDR3 is 16 residues long. The CDR3 sequence is CASSSYRDRAYNEQFF. The CDR3 nucleotides read TGCGCCAGCAGCTCGTACCGGGACAGGGCTTACAATGAGCAGTTCTTC.

As DNA, the CDR3 is TGTGCCAGTAGTTCCAGGCCCTACACTGAAGCTTTCTTT. Translating gives CASSSRPYTEAFF. This chain uses TRBV19 with TRBJ1-1; no reliable D call. Germline V gene data show CDR1 as LNHDA and CDR2 as SQIVND (reference sequence). The V and J ends lost 5 bases and 3 bases respectively, with 10 bases between them. CDR3 length: 13 amino acids.

Turning to this clone: Other nucleotide sequences from this sample produce the same CDR3. The chain carries TRBV5-1 and TRBJ2-4; TRBD1 matches 8 bases. Germline CDR1 reads SGHRS; CDR2 reads YFSETQ. V shed 0 bases and J 6 bases; nucleotides not matched to a gene: 2. There are 14 residues in the CDR3. The CDR3 region has the DNA TGCGCCAGCAGCTTGGCCGGGACAGGAAACATTCAGTACTTC. The encoded protein is CASSLAGTGNIQYF.

The chain links TRBV10-1 to TRBJ1-5; 9 bases agree with TRBD1. CDR1 WNHNN and CDR2 SYGVQD come from the germline V gene (reference sequence). V was pared by 6 bases and J by 0 bases, with 9 bases of the junction left unmatched. This CDR3 has 17 amino acids. DNA for the CDR3: TGCGCCAGCAGGCAGGGACAGGGCGCGTATAGCAATCAGCCCCAGCATTTT. It codes for CASRQGQGAYSNQPQHF.

The chain employs TRBV6-1 and TRBJ1-1, with TRBD1 matching 9 bases. This CDR3 spans 13 amino acids. Looked up from germline, CDR1 is MNHNS and CDR2 is SASEGT. The V segment lost 7 bases and the J segment 2 bases; nucleotides outside the gene matches: 2. In DNA form, the CDR3 reads TGTGCCAGCAAGGGACAGGGAAACACTGAAGCTTTCTTT. Amino acid sequence: CASKGQGNTEAFF.

V usage is TRBV11-2 and J usage is TRBJ2-1, with D tentatively TRBD1 (6 bases). CDR1 and CDR2 (germline): SGHAT, FQNNGV. This CDR3 region has 13 residues. Trimming took off 3 bases at V and 7 bases at J, with 10 bases between the two ends. The CDR3 reads CASSFYRENEQFF. The CDR3 DNA reads TGTGCCAGCAGCTTTTACAGGGAAAATGAGCAGTTCTTC.

The J gene is TRBJ2-7, the V gene TRBV21-1; the D segment call TRBD1 is taken from the table without a DNA check. TRBV21-1 is termed a pseudogene. The CDR3 runs 15 residues. The CDR3 DNA reads as TGTGCCAGCATTCTCCGATTGCAGGTTCCATACGAGCAGTACTTC. Translated, it gives CASILRLQVPYEQYF.

The chain joins TRBV14 to TRBJ2-1, with D perhaps TRBD2 (6 bases). There are 14 residues in the CDR3. The V end lost 6 bases, the J end lost 5 bases, and 14 bases lay between the germline ends. Germline lookup yields CDR1 SGHDN and CDR2 FVKESK. As DNA, the CDR3 is TGTGCCAGCAGTCTTGGGGTAGCGGACAATGAGCAGTTCTTC. It codes for CASSLGVADNEQFF.